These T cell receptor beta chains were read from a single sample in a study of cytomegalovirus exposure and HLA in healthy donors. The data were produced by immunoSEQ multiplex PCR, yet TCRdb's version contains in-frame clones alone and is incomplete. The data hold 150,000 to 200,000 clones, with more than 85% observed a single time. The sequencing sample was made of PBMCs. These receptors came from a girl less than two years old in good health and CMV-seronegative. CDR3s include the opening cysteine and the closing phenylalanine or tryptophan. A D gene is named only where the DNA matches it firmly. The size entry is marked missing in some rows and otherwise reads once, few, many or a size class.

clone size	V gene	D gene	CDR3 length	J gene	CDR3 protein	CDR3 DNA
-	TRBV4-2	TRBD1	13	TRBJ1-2	CASSQDRGRGYTF	TGTGCCAGCAGCCAAGACAGGGGGCGCGGCTACACCTTC
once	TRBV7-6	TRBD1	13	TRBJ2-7	CASSRAGGYEQYF	TGTGCCAGCAGCCGGGCAGGGGGCTACGAGCAGTACTTC
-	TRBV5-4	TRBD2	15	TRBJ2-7	CASSRRTSGSYEQYF	TGTGCCAGCAGCCGACGGACTAGCGGGAGTTACGAGCAGTACTTC
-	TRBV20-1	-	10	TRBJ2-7	CSARTRSEYF	TGCAGTGCTAGAACTCGGAGCGAGTACTTC
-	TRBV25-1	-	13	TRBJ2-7	CASSGGSSYEQYF	TGTGCCAGCAGCGGGGGAAGCTCCTACGAGCAGTACTTC
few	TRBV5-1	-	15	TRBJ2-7	CASSLQGYNSYEQYF	TGCGCCAGCAGCCTACAGGGATACAACTCCTACGAGCAGTACTTC
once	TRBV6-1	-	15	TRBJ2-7	CASSEEEGLTYEQYF	TGTGCCAGCAGTGAAGAGGAGGGGCTCACCTACGAGCAGTACTTC
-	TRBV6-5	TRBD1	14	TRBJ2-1	CASSYSAGGNEQFF	TGTGCCAGCAGTTACTCCGCAGGGGGCAATGAGCAGTTCTTC
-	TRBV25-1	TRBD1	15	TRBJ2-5	CASSVSGTGQGTQYF	TGTGCCAGCAGTGTGTCCGGGACAGGCCAAGGAACCCAGTACTTC
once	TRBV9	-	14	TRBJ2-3	CASSVGWGADTQYF	TGTGCCAGCAGCGTAGGTTGGGGGGCAGATACGCAGTATTTT
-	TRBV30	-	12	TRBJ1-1	CAWTKGSTEAFF	TGTGCCTGGACTAAAGGGAGCACTGAAGCTTTCTTT
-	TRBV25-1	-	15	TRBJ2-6	CASSEFSSGANVLTF	TGTGCCAGCAGTGAATTTAGCTCTGGGGCCAACGTCCTGACTTTC
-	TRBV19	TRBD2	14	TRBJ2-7	CASSIAGGSYEQYF	TGTGCCAGTAGTATAGCGGGAGGATCCTACGAGCAGTACTTC